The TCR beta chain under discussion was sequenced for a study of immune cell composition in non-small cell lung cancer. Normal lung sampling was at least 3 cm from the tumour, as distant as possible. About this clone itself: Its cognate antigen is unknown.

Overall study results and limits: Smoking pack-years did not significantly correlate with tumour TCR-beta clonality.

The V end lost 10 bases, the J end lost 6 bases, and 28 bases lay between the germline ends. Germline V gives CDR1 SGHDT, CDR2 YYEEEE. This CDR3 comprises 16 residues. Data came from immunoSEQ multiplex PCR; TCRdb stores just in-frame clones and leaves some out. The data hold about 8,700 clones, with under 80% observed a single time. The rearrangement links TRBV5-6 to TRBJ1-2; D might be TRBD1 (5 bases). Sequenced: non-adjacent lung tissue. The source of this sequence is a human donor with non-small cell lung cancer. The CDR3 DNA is TGTGCCGGAACTTCGGGCAGTGAGGACAAGTTGGATGGCTACACCTTC. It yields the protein CAGTSGSEDKLDGYTF.